These T cell receptor beta chains were read from a single sample in a study of blood T cells in healthy people across ages. Using its own MiXCR run on the 5' RACE reads, TCRdb lists one record per CDR3 protein. This table holds 800,000 to 1,300,000 distinct CDR3 sequences, approximately 25% found once. The data were also submitted as part of a second study, on T cells of mothers and their children.

Sequencing input: blood. These receptors came from a girl aged 2 to 10 in good health. CDR3s include the opening cysteine and the closing phenylalanine or tryptophan. A D gene is named only where the DNA matches it firmly. Rows may omit the clone size; those that give it use once, few, many or a size class.

.,.,TRBV11-2,TRBJ2-1,TGTGCCAGCAGCTTAGGCAGGTCCAATGAGCAGTTCTTC,CASSLGRSNEQFF
TRBD2,many,TRBV9,TRBJ2-5,TGTGCCAGCCGGGCGGGAGCGGAAGAGACCCAGTACTTC,CASRAGAEETQYF
TRBD2,few,TRBV9,TRBJ2-3,TGTGCCAGTAGCCCGGAAATAGCGGGGGGAGGCGCAGATACGCAGTATTTT,CASSPEIAGGGADTQYF
.,.,TRBV11-2,TRBJ2-2,TGTGCCAGCAGCTTAGACCGAATCACCGGGGAGCTGTTTTTT,CASSLDRITGELFF
TRBD1,.,TRBV20-1,TRBJ2-3,TGCAGTGCTAGAACCCCCGACAGGGGCGCAGATACGCAGTATTTT,CSARTPDRGADTQYF
.,few,TRBV20-1,TRBJ1-4,TGCAGTGCTACTCAACAGGAAGACGGAAAACTGTTTTTT,CSATQQEDGKLFF
TRBD1,few,TRBV27,TRBJ2-5,TGTGCCAGCAGTACTCGACAGGGAACGGAGACCCAGTACTTC,CASSTRQGTETQYF
.,.,TRBV12-3/TRBV12-4,TRBJ2-1,TGTGCCAGCGGTCCCCTAATATCGGGTGAGCAGTTCTTC,CASGPLISGEQFF
.,.,TRBV5-1,TRBJ1-1,TGCGCCAGCACGCCGACAGGTTCGAACACTGAAGCTTTCTTT,CASTPTGSNTEAFF
.,few,TRBV19,TRBJ1-4,TGTGCCAGCCGACCGAGGGGTGAGGAAAAACTGTTTTTT,CASRPRGEEKLFF
.,few,TRBV28,TRBJ1-4,TGTGCCAGCAGTGTCAAGCGCGGGACTAATGAAAAACTGTTTTTT,CASSVKRGTNEKLFF
.,.,TRBV6-1,TRBJ2-7,TGTGCCAGCAACGAGGGCACAGCCTACGAGCAGTACTTC,CASNEGTAYEQYF
.,.,TRBV6-6,TRBJ2-7,TGTGCCAGCAGTTACGGTACTGAGGGTTACGAGCAGTACTTC,CASSYGTEGYEQYF
.,.,TRBV10-3,TRBJ2-7,TGTGCCATCAATGACCCTCCGGGGGAGCAGTACTTC,CAINDPPGEQYF
TRBD2,.,TRBV7-9,TRBJ2-7,TGTGCCAGCAGCTTCGGGGACTACCACCGGTTGCTGAACTTC,CASSFGDYHRLLNF
.,few,TRBV7-9,TRBJ1-4,TGTGCCAGCAGCACCTCAGGGAGTCCTAATGAAAAACTGTTTTTT,CASSTSGSPNEKLFF
.,.,TRBV5-6,TRBJ1-5,TGTGCCAGCAGCTTGTTAAGTTCTCAGCCCAATCAGCCCCAGCATTTT,CASSLLSSQPNQPQHF
TRBD2,few,TRBV4-1,TRBJ2-6,TGCGCCAGCAGCCAAGATCAGTATTCCGGCATGACTAGCGGGAGGGTTACTGGGGCCAACGTCCTGACTTTC,CASSQDQYSGMTSGRVTGANVLTF
.,few,TRBV12-3/TRBV12-4,TRBJ1-2,TGTGCCAGCAGTTCCCCCTTCGCCGCGGCTAACTATGGCTACACCTTC,CASSSPFAAANYGYTF
.,few,TRBV7-8,TRBJ2-5,TGTGCCAGCAGCTTAGTGCTAGCGAGAGGCGAGACCCAGTACTTC,CASSLVLARGETQYF
.,few,TRBV28,TRBJ2-5,TGTGCCAGCACCCCGGGACGGCAAGAGACCCAGTACTTC,CASTPGRQETQYF
.,few,TRBV5-8,TRBJ1-2,TGTGCCAGCAGCTTTCCCTCCAACCATCGGGACATCAAGGACGGGGGCTACACCTTC,CASSFPSNHRDIKDGGYTF
TRBD1,few,TRBV4-1,TRBJ2-5,TGCGCCAGCAGCCACAGGGGGAACCAAGAGACCCAGTACTTC,CASSHRGNQETQYF
.,few,TRBV24-1,TRBJ2-7,TGTGCCACCAGTGATTCGGGCGAGCAGTACTTC,CATSDSGEQYF
.,.,TRBV29-1,TRBJ2-3,TGCAGCGTTGTTCCGCCAGATACGCAGTATTTT,CSVVPPDTQYF